This record looks at one T cell receptor (beta chain) sequence and its context. The antigen remains unidentified. The sample belongs to a study of T cell responses to AZD1222 COVID-19 vaccine. Assay used: immunoSEQ multiplex PCR; TCRdb lists only in-frame clones, some missing. The table shows fewer than 200,000 clones, with around 88% occurring only once. Doses given second, at about 4 or about 12 weeks, were pooled. The CDR3 covers 16 residues. The V and J ends lost 1 base and 1 base, in that order; junction bases with no gene match: 3. Per the germline V gene, CDR1 is SGHDT and CDR2 is YYEEEE. Whole-study results and caveats: Clonal diversity may have been underestimated, and the donors were mostly white British, with more females than males.

The sample consisted of peripheral blood, taken 28 days after the second AZD1222 dose. The chain uses TRBV5-6 and TRBJ2-2, with 8 nucleotides matching TRBD2. The TCR comes from an adult who received the AZD1222 COVID-19 vaccine. Here the CDR3 reads CASSLKLAGNTGELFF. The DNA of the CDR3 is TGTGCCAGCAGCTTGAAGCTAGCGGGGAACACCGGGGAGCTGTTTTTT.